A single T cell receptor (beta chain) is shown here with its context. The data were taken from a study of control samples from healthy donors and cancer patients. Profiling relied on immunoSEQ multiplex PCR, and the TCRdb table lists in-frame clones only, not all of them. The sample consists of 70,000 or so clones, approximately 80% of them appearing once. V was pared by 6 bases and J by 9 bases, with 12 bases between. The CDR3 runs 13 residues. The sample consisted of blood. The receptor was isolated from a man aged 45-65 years in good health. The chain employs TRBV12-3 or TRBV12-4 and TRBJ1-6, with D tentatively TRBD1 (5 bases). CDR3 nucleotide sequence: TGTGCCAGCAGCCCATCAGGGACTTCACCCCTCCACTTT. Translating it yields CASSPSGTSPLHF.